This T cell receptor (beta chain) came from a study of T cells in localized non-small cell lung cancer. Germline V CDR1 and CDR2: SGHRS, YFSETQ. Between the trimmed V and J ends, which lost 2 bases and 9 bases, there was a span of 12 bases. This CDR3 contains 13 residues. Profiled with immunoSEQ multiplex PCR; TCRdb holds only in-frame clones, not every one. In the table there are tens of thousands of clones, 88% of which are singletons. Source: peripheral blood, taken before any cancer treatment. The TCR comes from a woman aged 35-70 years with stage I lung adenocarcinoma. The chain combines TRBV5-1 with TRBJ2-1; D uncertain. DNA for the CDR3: TGCGCCAGCAGCTTCCAGAGTAGAGTTGAGCAGTTCTTC. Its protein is CASSFQSRVEQFF.